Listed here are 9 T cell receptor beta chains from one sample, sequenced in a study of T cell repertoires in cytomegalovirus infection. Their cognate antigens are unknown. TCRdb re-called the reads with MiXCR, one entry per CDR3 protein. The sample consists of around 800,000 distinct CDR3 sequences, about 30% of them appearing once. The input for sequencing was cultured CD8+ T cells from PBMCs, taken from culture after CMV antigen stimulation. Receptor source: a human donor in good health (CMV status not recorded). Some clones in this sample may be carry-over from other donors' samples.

CDR3 protein: CASGHYEQYF. DNA for the CDR3: TGTGCCAGCGGTCACTACGAGCAGTACTTC. This sequence joins TRBV6-5 and TRBJ2-7; D not certain. CDR1 MNHEY and CDR2 SVGAGI come from the germline V gene. Trimming took 8 bases from V and 3 from J, leaving 5 bases between them. This CDR3 region has 10 residues.

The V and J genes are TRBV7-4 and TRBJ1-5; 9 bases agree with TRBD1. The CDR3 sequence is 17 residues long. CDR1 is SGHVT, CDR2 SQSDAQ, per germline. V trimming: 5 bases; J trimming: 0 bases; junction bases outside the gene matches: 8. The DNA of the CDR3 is TGTGCCAGCAGCACCGGGACAGGGACTTATAGCAATCAGCCCCAGCATTTT. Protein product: CASSTGTGTYSNQPQHF.

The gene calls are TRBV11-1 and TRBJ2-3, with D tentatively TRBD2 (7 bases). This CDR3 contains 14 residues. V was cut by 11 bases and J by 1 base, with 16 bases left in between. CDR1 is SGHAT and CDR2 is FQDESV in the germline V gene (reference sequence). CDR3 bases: TGTGCCTCGGATGGGGGGGCGGGCACAGATACGCAGTATTTT. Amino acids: CASDGGAGTDTQYF.

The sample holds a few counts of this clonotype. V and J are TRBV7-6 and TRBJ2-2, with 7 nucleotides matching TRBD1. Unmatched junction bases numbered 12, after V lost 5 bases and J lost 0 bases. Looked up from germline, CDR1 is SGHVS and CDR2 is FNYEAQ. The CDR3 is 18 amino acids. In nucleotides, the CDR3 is TGTGCCAGCAGCCCCCTGCCGGGACAGAGCGCGAACACCGGGGAGCTGTTTTTT. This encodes CASSPLPGQSANTGELFF. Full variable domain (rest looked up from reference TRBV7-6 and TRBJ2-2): GAGVSQSPRYKVTKRGQDVALRCDPISGHVSLYWYRQALGQGPEFLTYFNYEAQQDKSGLPNDRFSAERPEGSISTLTIQRTEQRDSAMYRCASSPLPGQSANTGELFFGEGSRLTVL.

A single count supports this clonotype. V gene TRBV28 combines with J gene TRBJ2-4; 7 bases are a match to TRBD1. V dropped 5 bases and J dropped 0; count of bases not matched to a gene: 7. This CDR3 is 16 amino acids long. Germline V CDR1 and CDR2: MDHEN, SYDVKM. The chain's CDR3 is CASSAQGELAKNIQYF. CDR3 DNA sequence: TGTGCCAGCAGTGCTCAGGGGGAGCTAGCCAAAAACATTCAGTACTTC.

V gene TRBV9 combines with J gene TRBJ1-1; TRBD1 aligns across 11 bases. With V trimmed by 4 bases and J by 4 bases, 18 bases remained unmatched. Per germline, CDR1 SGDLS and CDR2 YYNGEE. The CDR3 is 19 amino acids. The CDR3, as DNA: TGTGCCAGCAGCCTTAGCCCTATCCCTTACGGGACAGGGGGCACTGAAGCTTTCTTT. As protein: CASSLSPIPYGTGGTEAFF. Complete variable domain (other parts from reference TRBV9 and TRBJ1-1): DSGVTQTPKHLITATGQRVTLRCSPRSGDLSVYWYQQSLDQGLQFLIQYYNGEERAKGNILERFSAQQFPDLHSELNLSSLELGDSALYFCASSLSPIPYGTGGTEAFFGQGTRLTVV.

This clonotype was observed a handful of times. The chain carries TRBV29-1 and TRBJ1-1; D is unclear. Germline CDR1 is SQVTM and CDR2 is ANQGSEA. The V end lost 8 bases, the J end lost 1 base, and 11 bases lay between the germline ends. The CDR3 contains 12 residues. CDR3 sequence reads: CSFWIGNTEAFF. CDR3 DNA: TGCAGCTTTTGGATTGGGAACACTGAAGCTTTCTTT.

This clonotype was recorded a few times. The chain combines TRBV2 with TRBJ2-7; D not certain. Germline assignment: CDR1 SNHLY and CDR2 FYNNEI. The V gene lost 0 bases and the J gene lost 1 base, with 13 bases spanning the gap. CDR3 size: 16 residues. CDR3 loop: CASSEAVGSVSYEQYF. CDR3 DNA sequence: TGTGCCAGCAGTGAAGCCGTGGGGTCCGTTTCCTACGAGCAGTACTTC.

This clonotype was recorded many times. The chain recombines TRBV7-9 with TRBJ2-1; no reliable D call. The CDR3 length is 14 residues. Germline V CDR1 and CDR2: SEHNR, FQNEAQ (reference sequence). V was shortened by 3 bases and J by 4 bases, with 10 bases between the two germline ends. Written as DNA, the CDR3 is TGTGCCAGCAGCTTGGACGGCAGTTACAATGAGCAGTTCTTC. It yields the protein CASSLDGSYNEQFF.